These T cell receptor beta chains were read from a single sample in a study of somatic mutations in cytotoxic T cells in rheumatoid arthritis. Measured with immunoSEQ multiplex PCR; TCRdb has only the in-frame clones, and not every one. The profile shows fewer than 25,000 clones, 82% of them singletons. Sequenced sample: CD8+ T cells sorted from blood. All receptors derive from a woman between 45 and 60 years old in good health. The CDR3 runs from the conserved cysteine through the conserved F or W. A D gene is named only where the DNA matches it firmly. Size is stated for part of the rows, as once, few or many counts, or as a class when the clone is expanded.

d_call: -; clone_size: -; v_call: TRBV10-2; j_call: TRBJ2-7; cdr3_nt: TGCGCCAGCAGTGAGTCGAAGGGCGGCGCCTACGAGCAGTACTTC; cdr3_aa: CASSESKGGAYEQYF
d_call: TRBD2; clone_size: -; v_call: TRBV11-3; j_call: TRBJ2-3; cdr3_nt: TGTGCCAGCAGCCCGGGGACTAGCGGGAGTACGCAGTATTTT; cdr3_aa: CASSPGTSGSTQYF
d_call: TRBD1; clone_size: once; v_call: TRBV18; j_call: TRBJ2-7; cdr3_nt: TGTGCCAGCTCACCACCGCTGGACAGGGACTCCTACGAGCAGTACTTC; cdr3_aa: CASSPPLDRDSYEQYF
d_call: TRBD2; clone_size: -; v_call: TRBV5-6; j_call: TRBJ2-5; cdr3_nt: TGTGCCAGCAGCTTCCCCAGCGGGGGGAGGGAGACCCAGTACTTC; cdr3_aa: CASSFPSGGRETQYF
d_call: TRBD1; clone_size: few; v_call: TRBV30; j_call: TRBJ2-7; cdr3_nt: TGTGCCTGGACCCTTGGACCGGGACAGGGCTACGAGCAGTACTTC; cdr3_aa: CAWTLGPGQGYEQYF
d_call: -; clone_size: -; v_call: TRBV21-1; j_call: TRBJ2-7; cdr3_nt: TGTGCCAGCACCACGGGGGAGGACAGGGGGCGCAGGTCCTACGAGCAGTACTTC; cdr3_aa: CASTTGEDRGRRSYEQYF
d_call: TRBD1; clone_size: few; v_call: TRBV6-5; j_call: TRBJ1-1; cdr3_nt: TGTGCCAGCAGTTGGGACAGGAACACTGAAGCTTTCTTT; cdr3_aa: CASSWDRNTEAFF
d_call: -; clone_size: -; v_call: TRBV4-1; j_call: TRBJ1-4; cdr3_nt: TGCGCCAGCAGCCAAGGTCGGGGGGCTAATGAAAAACTGTTTTTT; cdr3_aa: CASSQGRGANEKLFF
d_call: -; clone_size: -; v_call: TRBV2; j_call: TRBJ2-3; cdr3_nt: TGTGCCAGCATTCGCACAGATACGCAGTATTTT; cdr3_aa: CASIRTDTQYF
d_call: TRBD2; clone_size: -; v_call: TRBV7-9; j_call: TRBJ2-1; cdr3_nt: TGTGCCAGCAGCTTAGCACTAGCGGGTAAAAATGAGCAGTTCTTC; cdr3_aa: CASSLALAGKNEQFF
d_call: -; clone_size: -; v_call: TRBV7-7; j_call: TRBJ2-1; cdr3_nt: TGTGCCAGCAGCCCCGGCCGGGGCGATGAGCAGTTCTTC; cdr3_aa: CASSPGRGDEQFF
d_call: -; clone_size: -; v_call: TRBV11-2; j_call: TRBJ1-1; cdr3_nt: TGTGCCAGCAGCGGATCGGAAGCTTTCTTT; cdr3_aa: CASSGSEAFF
d_call: TRBD2; clone_size: -; v_call: TRBV7-8; j_call: TRBJ2-2; cdr3_nt: TGTGCCAGCAGGCGTACGGGGGGGCTGGCCGGGGAGCTGTTTTTT; cdr3_aa: CASRRTGGLAGELFF
d_call: TRBD2; clone_size: -; v_call: TRBV30; j_call: TRBJ2-2; cdr3_nt: TGTGCCTGGACCCGGGGAGCGGGGGAGAACACCGGGGAGCTGTTTTTT; cdr3_aa: CAWTRGAGENTGELFF
d_call: -; clone_size: -; v_call: TRBV5-5; j_call: TRBJ2-7; cdr3_nt: TGTGCCAGCAGCTTAGGCTGGCTGGCTTACGAGCAGTACTTC; cdr3_aa: CASSLGWLAYEQYF
d_call: -; clone_size: -; v_call: TRBV28; j_call: TRBJ1-4; cdr3_nt: TGTGCCAGCAGTTTTTATGGTGACGAAAAACTGTTTTTT; cdr3_aa: CASSFYGDEKLFF
d_call: TRBD1; clone_size: -; v_call: TRBV4-1; j_call: TRBJ1-1; cdr3_nt: TGCGCCAGCAGCCTCCTTTCAGGCCGGACAGGGGGCGTTGACACTGAAGCTTTCTTT; cdr3_aa: CASSLLSGRTGGVDTEAFF
d_call: -; clone_size: -; v_call: TRBV4-3; j_call: TRBJ2-3; cdr3_nt: TGCGCCAGCAGCCAAGATGGGGGGTGGAGCACAGATACGCAGTATTTT; cdr3_aa: CASSQDGGWSTDTQYF
d_call: TRBD2; clone_size: -; v_call: TRBV6-5; j_call: TRBJ2-7; cdr3_nt: TGTGCCAGCACCGATTGGACTAGCGGCTCCTACGAGCAGTACTTC; cdr3_aa: CASTDWTSGSYEQYF
d_call: -; clone_size: -; v_call: TRBV9; j_call: TRBJ2-2; cdr3_nt: TGTGCCAGCAGCCCCCGCCCGCCCTCGAACACCGGGGAGCTGTTTTTT; cdr3_aa: CASSPRPPSNTGELFF
d_call: -; clone_size: -; v_call: TRBV29-1; j_call: TRBJ2-5; cdr3_nt: TGCAGCGTTGAACAGGGGAGAGAGGAGACCCAGTACTTC; cdr3_aa: CSVEQGREETQYF
d_call: -; clone_size: -; v_call: TRBV30; j_call: TRBJ1-1; cdr3_nt: TGTGCCTGGAGTGTAGGGGGATGGGCTGAAGCTTTCTTT; cdr3_aa: CAWSVGGWAEAFF